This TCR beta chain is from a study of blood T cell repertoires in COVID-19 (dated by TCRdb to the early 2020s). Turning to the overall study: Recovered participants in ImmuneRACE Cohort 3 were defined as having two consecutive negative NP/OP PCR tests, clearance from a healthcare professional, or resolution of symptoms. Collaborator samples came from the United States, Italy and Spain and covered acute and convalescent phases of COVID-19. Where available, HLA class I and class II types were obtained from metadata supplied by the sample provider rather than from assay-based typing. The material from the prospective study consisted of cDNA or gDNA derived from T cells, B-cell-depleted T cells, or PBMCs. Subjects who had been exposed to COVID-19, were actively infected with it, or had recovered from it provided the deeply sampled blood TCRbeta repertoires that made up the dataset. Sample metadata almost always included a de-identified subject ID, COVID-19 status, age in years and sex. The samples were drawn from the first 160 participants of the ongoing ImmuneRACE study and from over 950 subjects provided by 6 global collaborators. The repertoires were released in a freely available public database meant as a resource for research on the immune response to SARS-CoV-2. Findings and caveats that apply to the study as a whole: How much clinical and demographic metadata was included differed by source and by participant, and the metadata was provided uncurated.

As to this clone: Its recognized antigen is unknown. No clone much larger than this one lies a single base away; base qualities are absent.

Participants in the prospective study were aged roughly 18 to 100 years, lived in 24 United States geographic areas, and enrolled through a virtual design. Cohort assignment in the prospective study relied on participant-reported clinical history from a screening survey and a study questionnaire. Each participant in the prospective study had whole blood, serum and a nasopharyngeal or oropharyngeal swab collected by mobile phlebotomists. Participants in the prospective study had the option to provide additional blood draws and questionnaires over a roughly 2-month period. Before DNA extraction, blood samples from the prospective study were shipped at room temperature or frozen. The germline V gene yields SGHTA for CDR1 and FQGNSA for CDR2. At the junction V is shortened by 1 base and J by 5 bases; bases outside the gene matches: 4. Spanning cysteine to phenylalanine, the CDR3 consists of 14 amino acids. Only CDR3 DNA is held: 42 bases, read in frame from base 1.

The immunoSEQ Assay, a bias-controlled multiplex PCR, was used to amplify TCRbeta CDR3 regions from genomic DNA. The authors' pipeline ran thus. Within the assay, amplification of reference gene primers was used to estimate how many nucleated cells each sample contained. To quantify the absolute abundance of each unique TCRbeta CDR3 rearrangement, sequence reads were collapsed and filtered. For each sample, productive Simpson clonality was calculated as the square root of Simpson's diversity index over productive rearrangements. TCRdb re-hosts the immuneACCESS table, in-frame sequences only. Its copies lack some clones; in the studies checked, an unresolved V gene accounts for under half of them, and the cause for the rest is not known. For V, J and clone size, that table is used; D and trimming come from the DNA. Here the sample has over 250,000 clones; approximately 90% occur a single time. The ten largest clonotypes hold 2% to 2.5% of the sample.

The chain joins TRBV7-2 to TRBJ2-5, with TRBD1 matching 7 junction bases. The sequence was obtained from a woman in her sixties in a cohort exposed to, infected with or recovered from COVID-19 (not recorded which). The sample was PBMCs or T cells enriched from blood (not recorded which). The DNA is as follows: TGTGCCAGCAGCTTAGGACAGGGTTGGGAGACCCAGTACTTC. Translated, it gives CASSLGQGWETQYF. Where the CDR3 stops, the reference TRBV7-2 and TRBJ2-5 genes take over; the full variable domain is GAGVSQSPSNKVTEKGKDVELRCDPISGHTALYWYRQSLGQGLEFLIYFQGNSAPDKSGLPSDRFSAERTGGSVSTLTIQRTQQEDSAVYLCASSLGQGWETQYFGPGTRLLVL.